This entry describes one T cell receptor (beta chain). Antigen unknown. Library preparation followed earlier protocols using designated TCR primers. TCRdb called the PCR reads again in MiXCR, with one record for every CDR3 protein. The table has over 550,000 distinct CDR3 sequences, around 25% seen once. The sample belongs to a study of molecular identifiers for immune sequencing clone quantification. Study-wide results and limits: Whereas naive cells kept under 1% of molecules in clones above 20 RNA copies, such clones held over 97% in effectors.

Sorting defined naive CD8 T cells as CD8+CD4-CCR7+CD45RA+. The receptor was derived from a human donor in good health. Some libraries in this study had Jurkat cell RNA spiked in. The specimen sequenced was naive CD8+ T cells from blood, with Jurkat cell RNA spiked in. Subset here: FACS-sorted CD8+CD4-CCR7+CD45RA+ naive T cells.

The CDR3, as DNA: TGTGCCAGGAGCCCCGTCCGTGGGGTCGACCTACTACCGAACACCGGGGAGCTGTTTTTT. As protein: CARSPVRGVDLLPNTGELFF. This chain connects TRBV28 to TRBJ2-2; no reliable D call. Germline assignment: CDR1 MDHEN and CDR2 SYDVKM. This CDR3 spans 20 amino acids. The ends were cut back, 9 bases at V and 0 bases at J, with 29 bases in the middle.